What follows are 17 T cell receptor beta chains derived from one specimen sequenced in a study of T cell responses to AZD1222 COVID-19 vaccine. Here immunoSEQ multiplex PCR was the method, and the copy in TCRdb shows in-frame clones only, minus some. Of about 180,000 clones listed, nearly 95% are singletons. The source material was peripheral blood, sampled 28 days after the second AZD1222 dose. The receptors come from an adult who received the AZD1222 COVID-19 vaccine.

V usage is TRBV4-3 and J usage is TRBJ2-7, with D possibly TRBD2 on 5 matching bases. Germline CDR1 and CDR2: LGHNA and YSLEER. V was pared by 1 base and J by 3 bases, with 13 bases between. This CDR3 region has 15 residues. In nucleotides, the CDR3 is TGCGCCAGCAGCCAAGGAACGGGGATCAGCTACGAGCAGTACTTC. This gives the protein CASSQGTGISYEQYF.

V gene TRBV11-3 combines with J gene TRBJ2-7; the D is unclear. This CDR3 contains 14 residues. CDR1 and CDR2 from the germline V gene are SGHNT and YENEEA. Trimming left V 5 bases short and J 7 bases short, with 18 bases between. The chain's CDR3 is CASSIKGVLGEQYF. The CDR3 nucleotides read TGTGCCAGCAGCATTAAGGGCGTCTTGGGGGAGCAGTACTTC.

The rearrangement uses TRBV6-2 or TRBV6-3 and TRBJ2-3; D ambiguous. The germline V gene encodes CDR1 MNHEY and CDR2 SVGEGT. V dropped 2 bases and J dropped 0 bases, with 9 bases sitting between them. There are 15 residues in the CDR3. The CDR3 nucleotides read TGTGCCAGCAGTTACCCCGATGGAAGCACAGATACGCAGTATTTT. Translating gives CASSYPDGSTDTQYF.

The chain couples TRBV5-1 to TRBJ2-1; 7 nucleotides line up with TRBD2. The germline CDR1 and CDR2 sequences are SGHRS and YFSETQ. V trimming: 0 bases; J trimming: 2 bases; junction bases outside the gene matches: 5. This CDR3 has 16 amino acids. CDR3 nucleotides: TGCGCCAGCAGCTTGGTGGGGACTACACCCTACAATGAGCAGTTCTTC. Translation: CASSLVGTTPYNEQFF.

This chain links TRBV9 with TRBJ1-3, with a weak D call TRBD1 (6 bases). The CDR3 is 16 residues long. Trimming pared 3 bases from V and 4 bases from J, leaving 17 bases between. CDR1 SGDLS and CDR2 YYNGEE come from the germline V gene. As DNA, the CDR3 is TGTGCCAGCAGCGCCCAGGGGAGCACCGAAGGAAACACCATATATTTT. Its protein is CASSAQGSTEGNTIYF.

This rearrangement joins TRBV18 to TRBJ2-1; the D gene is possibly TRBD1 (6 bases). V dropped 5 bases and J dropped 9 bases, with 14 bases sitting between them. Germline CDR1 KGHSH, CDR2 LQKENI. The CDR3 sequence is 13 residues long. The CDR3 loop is CASSSAGVGEQFF. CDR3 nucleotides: TGTGCCAGCTCAAGCGCAGGGGTAGGTGAGCAGTTCTTC.

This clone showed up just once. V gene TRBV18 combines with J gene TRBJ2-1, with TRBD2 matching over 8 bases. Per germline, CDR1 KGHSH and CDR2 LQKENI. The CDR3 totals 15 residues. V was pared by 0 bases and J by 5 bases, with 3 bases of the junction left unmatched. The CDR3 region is CASSPPGTRDNEQFF. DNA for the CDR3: TGTGCCAGCTCACCACCCGGGACTAGAGACAATGAGCAGTTCTTC.

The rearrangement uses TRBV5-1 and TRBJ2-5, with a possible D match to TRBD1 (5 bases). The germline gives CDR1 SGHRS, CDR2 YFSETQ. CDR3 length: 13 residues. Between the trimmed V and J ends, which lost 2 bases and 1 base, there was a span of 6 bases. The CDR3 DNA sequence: TGCGCCAGCAGCTTTACAGGCCAAGAGACCCAGTACTTC. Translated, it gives CASSFTGQETQYF.

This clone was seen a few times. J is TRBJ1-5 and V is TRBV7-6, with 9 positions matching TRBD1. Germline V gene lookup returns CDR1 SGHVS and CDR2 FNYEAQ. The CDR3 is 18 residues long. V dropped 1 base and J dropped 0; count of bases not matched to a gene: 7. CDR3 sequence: CASSLDLQGAYSNQPQHF. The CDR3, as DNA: TGTGCCAGCAGCTTAGACCTACAGGGGGCGTATAGCAATCAGCCCCAGCATTTT.

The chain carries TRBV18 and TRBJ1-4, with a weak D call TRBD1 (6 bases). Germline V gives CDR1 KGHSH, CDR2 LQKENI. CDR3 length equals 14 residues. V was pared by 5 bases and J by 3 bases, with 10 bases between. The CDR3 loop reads CASSAGAANEKLFF. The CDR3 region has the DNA TGTGCCAGCTCAGCAGGGGCCGCTAATGAAAAACTGTTTTTT.

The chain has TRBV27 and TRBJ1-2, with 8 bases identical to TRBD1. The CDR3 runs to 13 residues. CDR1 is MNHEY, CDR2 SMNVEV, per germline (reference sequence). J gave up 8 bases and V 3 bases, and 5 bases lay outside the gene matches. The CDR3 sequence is CASSFQGAAGYTF. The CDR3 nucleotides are TGTGCCAGCAGTTTCCAGGGGGCGGCGGGCTACACCTTC.

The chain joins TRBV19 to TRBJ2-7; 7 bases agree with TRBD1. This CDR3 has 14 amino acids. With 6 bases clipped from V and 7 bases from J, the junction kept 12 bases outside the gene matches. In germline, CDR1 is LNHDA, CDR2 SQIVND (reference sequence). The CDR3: CASSDPGGAEEQYF. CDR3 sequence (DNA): TGTGCCAGTAGCGATCCAGGGGGTGCGGAAGAGCAGTACTTC.

The CDR3 nucleotides are TGTGCCAGCAGCCGCGGGTCAACTAATGAAAAACTGTTTTTT. This translates into CASSRGSTNEKLFF. The chain joins TRBV4-2 to TRBJ1-4; D remains ambiguous. V shed 4 bases and J shed 0 bases, with 6 bases lying between them. The CDR3 loop spans 14 amino acids. Germline V CDR1 and CDR2: LGHNA, YNFKEQ.

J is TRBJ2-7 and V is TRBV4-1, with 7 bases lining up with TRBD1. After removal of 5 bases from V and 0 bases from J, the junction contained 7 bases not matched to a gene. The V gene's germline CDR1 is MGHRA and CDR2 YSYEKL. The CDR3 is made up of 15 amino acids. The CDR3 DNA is TGCGCCAGCAGCGTACAGGGGATCAGCTCCTACGAGCAGTACTTC. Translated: CASSVQGISSYEQYF.

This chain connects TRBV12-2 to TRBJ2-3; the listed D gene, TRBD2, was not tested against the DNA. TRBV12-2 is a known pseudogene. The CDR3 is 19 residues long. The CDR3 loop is CASRLALPGLAGLTDTQYF. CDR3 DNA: TGTGCAAGTCGCTTAGCGCTGCCGGGCCTAGCGGGACTGACAGATACGCAGTATTTT.

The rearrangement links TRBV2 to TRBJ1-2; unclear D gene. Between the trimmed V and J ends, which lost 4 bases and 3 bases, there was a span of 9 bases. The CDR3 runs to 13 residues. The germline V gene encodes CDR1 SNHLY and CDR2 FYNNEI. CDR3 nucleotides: TGTGCCAGCAGTGCGGCGGGAGACTATGGCTACACCTTC. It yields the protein CASSAAGDYGYTF.

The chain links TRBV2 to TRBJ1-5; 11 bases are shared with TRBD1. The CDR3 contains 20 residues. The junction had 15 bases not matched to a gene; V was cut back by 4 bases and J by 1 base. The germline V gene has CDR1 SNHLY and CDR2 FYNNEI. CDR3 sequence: CASSVTPRDRGVASNQPQHF. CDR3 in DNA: TGTGCCAGCAGTGTTACTCCTCGGGACAGGGGGGTTGCGAGCAATCAGCCCCAGCATTTT.